This T cell receptor beta chain was captured in a study of cytomegalovirus exposure and HLA in healthy donors. Study-wide results and caveats: Among TCR sequences, most were rare, though some public TCRs appeared in many donors. Subsequent analysis found a tendency for first-cohort TCR clusters to co-occur within the 120 or so validation repertoires.

This clone was detected once. The antigen is not known. A roughly 120-subject validation cohort, separate from the 666-subject first cohort, supplied the donors. The protocol was immunoSEQ multiplex PCR, while the TCRdb copy is restricted to in-frame clones and leaves out a portion. The table includes approximately 60,000 clones, about 90% detected once. This CDR3 spans 15 amino acids. CDR1 and CDR2 from the germline V gene are PRHDT and FYEKMQ (reference sequence). Trimming took off 5 bases at V and 0 bases at J, with 12 bases between the two ends. The rearrangement joins TRBV13 to TRBJ2-3; maybe TRBD2 (6 bases). This clonotype originated in a woman aged 18-29 years in good health and CMV-seronegative. The material sequenced was PBMCs. DNA for the CDR3: TGTGCCAGCAGCCCCCCGAGCGGGAGCACAGATACGCAGTATTTT. This encodes CASSPPSGSTDTQYF.